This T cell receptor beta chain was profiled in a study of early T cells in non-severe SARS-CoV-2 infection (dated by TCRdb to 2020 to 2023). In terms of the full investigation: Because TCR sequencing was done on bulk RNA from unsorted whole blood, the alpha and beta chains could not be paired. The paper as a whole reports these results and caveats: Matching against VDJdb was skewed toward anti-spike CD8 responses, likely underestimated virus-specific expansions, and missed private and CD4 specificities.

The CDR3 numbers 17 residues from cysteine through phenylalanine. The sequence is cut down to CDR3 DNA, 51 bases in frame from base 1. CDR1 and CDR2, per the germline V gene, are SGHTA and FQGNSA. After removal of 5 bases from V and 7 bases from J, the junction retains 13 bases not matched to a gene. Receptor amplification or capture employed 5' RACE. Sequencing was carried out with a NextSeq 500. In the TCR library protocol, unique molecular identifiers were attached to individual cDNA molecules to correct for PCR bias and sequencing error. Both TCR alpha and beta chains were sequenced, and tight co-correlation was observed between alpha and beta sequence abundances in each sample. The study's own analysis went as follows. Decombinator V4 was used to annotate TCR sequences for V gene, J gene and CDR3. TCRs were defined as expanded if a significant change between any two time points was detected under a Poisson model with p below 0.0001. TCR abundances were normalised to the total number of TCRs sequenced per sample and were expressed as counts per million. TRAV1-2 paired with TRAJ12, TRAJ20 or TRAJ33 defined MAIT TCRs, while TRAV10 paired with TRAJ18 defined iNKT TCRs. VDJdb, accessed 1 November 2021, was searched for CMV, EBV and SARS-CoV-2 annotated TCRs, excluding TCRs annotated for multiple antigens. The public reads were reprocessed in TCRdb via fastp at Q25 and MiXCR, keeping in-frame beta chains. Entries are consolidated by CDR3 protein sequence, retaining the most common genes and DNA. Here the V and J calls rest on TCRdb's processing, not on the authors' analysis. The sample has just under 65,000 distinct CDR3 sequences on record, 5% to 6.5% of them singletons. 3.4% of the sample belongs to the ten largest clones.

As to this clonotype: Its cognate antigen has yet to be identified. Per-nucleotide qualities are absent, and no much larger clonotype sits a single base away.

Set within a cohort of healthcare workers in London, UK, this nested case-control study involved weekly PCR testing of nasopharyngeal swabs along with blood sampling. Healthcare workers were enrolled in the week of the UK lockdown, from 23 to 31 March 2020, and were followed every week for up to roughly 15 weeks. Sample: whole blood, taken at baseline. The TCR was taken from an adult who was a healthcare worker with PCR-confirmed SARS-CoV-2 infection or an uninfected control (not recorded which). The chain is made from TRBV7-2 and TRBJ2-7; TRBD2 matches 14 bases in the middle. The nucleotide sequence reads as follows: TGTGCCAGCAGCATCGGGACTAGCGGGAGACTTATCCGAGAGCAGTACTTC. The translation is CASSIGTSGRLIREQYF.